The rows below give T cell receptor beta chains drawn from one sample of a study of T cell changes during pregnancy in multiple sclerosis. Only in-frame clones appear in the TCRdb table, and some are missing; sequencing was by immunoSEQ multiplex PCR. The table lists about 43,000 clones, roughly 88% of them singletons. The starting material was peripheral blood, obtained in the second trimester of pregnancy. The receptors here all came from a female donor in good health, enrolled as a control in a pregnancy study. Each CDR3 is given with its conserved first and last residue. Each record gives: V gene, D gene, J gene, clone size, CDR3 DNA, CDR3 protein. A D gene is named only where the DNA matches it firmly. The size field is filled for only some rows; it gives once, few, many or a size class.

V gene: TRBV19; D gene: .; J gene: TRBJ1-3; clone size: .; CDR3 DNA: TGTGCCAGTAGTGAGACCGACAGCTCTGGAAACACCATATATTTT; CDR3 protein: CASSETDSSGNTIYF
V gene: TRBV27; D gene: TRBD2; J gene: TRBJ2-7; clone size: .; CDR3 DNA: TGTGCCAGCAGGTTCCGGCTAGCGGGAGATAGAGGCGAGCAGTACTTC; CDR3 protein: CASRFRLAGDRGEQYF
V gene: TRBV6-4; D gene: TRBD1; J gene: TRBJ2-2; clone size: .; CDR3 DNA: TGTGCCAGCAGTGAGGCTCCCGGGACAGGGTTCACCGGGGAGCTGTTTTTT; CDR3 protein: CASSEAPGTGFTGELFF
V gene: TRBV2; D gene: TRBD2; J gene: TRBJ2-2; clone size: .; CDR3 DNA: TGTGCCAGCATTGGGACTAGCGGGAACACCGGGGAGCTGTTTTTT; CDR3 protein: CASIGTSGNTGELFF
V gene: TRBV19; D gene: TRBD2; J gene: TRBJ2-7; clone size: .; CDR3 DNA: TGTGCCAGTAGTATTTCGGGGGGGCCCTACGAGCAGTACTTC; CDR3 protein: CASSISGGPYEQYF
V gene: TRBV30; D gene: .; J gene: TRBJ2-7; clone size: .; CDR3 DNA: TGTGCCTGGAGTGTGGGGGGGGCGGGCTCCTACGAGCAGTACTTC; CDR3 protein: CAWSVGGAGSYEQYF
V gene: TRBV2; D gene: TRBD1; J gene: TRBJ1-1; clone size: .; CDR3 DNA: TGTGCCAGCAGTGATAGCTTGGACAGGGGGCGGAACACTGAAGCTTTCTTT; CDR3 protein: CASSDSLDRGRNTEAFF
V gene: TRBV6-5; D gene: .; J gene: TRBJ1-2; clone size: .; CDR3 DNA: TGTGCCAGCAGAAACCCCCGAGACACCCTCATTGGCTACACCTTC; CDR3 protein: CASRNPRDTLIGYTF
V gene: TRBV7-8; D gene: TRBD2; J gene: TRBJ2-2; clone size: .; CDR3 DNA: TGTGCCAGCAGCGTGGCTTATGGACAATGGACTAGCGGACACACCGGGGAGCTGTTTTTT; CDR3 protein: CASSVAYGQWTSGHTGELFF
V gene: TRBV6-1; D gene: .; J gene: TRBJ2-5; clone size: .; CDR3 DNA: TGTGCCAGCAGTGAAGCAGGGGATTACCAAGAGACCCAGTACTTC; CDR3 protein: CASSEAGDYQETQYF
V gene: TRBV27; D gene: .; J gene: TRBJ2-7; clone size: .; CDR3 DNA: TGTGCCAGCGGGCCGGGGAGATGGAACGAGCAGTACTTC; CDR3 protein: CASGPGRWNEQYF
V gene: TRBV11-3; D gene: TRBD1; J gene: TRBJ1-6; clone size: once; CDR3 DNA: TGTGCCAGCAGCTTAGGTTCGGGGACAGGGGATTCACCCCTCCACTTT; CDR3 protein: CASSLGSGTGDSPLHF
V gene: TRBV18; D gene: TRBD2; J gene: TRBJ2-1; clone size: .; CDR3 DNA: TGTGCCAGCTCACCGGGGGGGTCCTACAATGAGCAGTTCTTC; CDR3 protein: CASSPGGSYNEQFF
V gene: TRBV2; D gene: TRBD1; J gene: TRBJ2-7; clone size: .; CDR3 DNA: TGTGCCAGCAGTGTACAGGGGGCCTACGAGCAGTACTTC; CDR3 protein: CASSVQGAYEQYF
V gene: TRBV6-5; D gene: TRBD1; J gene: TRBJ1-1; clone size: few; CDR3 DNA: TGTGCCAGCAGCCAGGGACAGACCACTGAAGCTTTCTTT; CDR3 protein: CASSQGQTTEAFF
V gene: TRBV27; D gene: .; J gene: TRBJ1-2; clone size: .; CDR3 DNA: TGTGCCAGCAGTTCACAGGGTCTTCGCTACACCTTC; CDR3 protein: CASSSQGLRYTF
V gene: TRBV18; D gene: .; J gene: TRBJ1-1; clone size: .; CDR3 DNA: TGTGCCAGCTCACCCTCGACGGAGAAGGAAGCTTTCTTT; CDR3 protein: CASSPSTEKEAFF
V gene: TRBV6-1; D gene: TRBD2; J gene: TRBJ2-1; clone size: .; CDR3 DNA: TGTGCCAGCAGTGAAGAACTGGCGGGAGGGAACAATGAGCAGTTCTTC; CDR3 protein: CASSEELAGGNNEQFF
V gene: TRBV7-9; D gene: .; J gene: TRBJ1-1; clone size: .; CDR3 DNA: TGTGCCAGCAGCTTAGCGCTTCAGCAGGGAAGGGGTGAAGCTTTCTTT; CDR3 protein: CASSLALQQGRGEAFF
V gene: TRBV29-1; D gene: TRBD1; J gene: TRBJ1-4; clone size: .; CDR3 DNA: TGCAGCGTCGGGACAGGGGGCCGTGAAAAACTGTTTTTT; CDR3 protein: CSVGTGGREKLFF
V gene: TRBV4-2; D gene: TRBD2; J gene: TRBJ2-2; clone size: .; CDR3 DNA: TGTGCCAGCAGCCAAGGGGGGGGGTCCAACACCGGGGAGCTGTTTTTT; CDR3 protein: CASSQGGGSNTGELFF